This T cell receptor (beta chain) was profiled in a study of shared clonotypes between healthy human individuals (dated by TCRdb to the early 2020s). In terms of the full investigation: The cohort included three men and a couple of women between 18 and 49 years of age. Per donor, three plates each were used for CD4 naive and CD4 memory, two for CD8 naive, and one for CD8 memory. The study deeply sequenced blood TCR repertoires of about five healthy adults to estimate repertoire size and the extent of clonotype sharing between individuals. Libraries were prepared and TCR repertoires were sequenced by different laboratories using diverse techniques, in order to increase sequencing depth and limit assay-specific biases. Leukapheresis yielded between about 0.85 and 10 billion PBMCs per donor.

Comments on this clone: What antigen it recognizes has not been identified. No base quality information exists; no much larger clone differs at one position.

CDR1 and CDR2 (SGHTA, FQGNSA) derive from the germline V gene. Deletion took 0 bases off V and 7 bases off J, with a span of 6 bases between the germline ends. The CDR3 goes from the cysteine to the phenylalanine over 13 residues. Only the CDR3 portion is preserved as DNA: 39 bases, with reading frame beginning at the first base. CD8 naive samples consisted of CD45RO-negative cells that were positively selected for CCR7, yielding a CD45RA+CCR7+ population without TemRA cells. The donors were healthy, HIV-negative adults who had no recently reported acute infections or vaccinations. Only Caucasian adults living in Nashville, Tennessee, USA were represented among the donors. Blood was collected by leukapheresis, and PBMCs were isolated by Ficoll-Histopaque density gradient centrifugation and then cryopreserved in liquid nitrogen vapor phase. Analytical flow cytometry was used to check the purity and quantity of each magnetically sorted T cell population. Genomic DNA was isolated from every sorted fraction and measured by UV absorbance on a Nanodrop 2000c.

Using the deep immunoSEQ assay, multiplex PCR amplified TCR CDR3 regions from genomic DNA. Extracted genomic DNA from each cell subset was spread evenly across all wells of several immunoSEQ 96-well plates, with each plate serving as a replicate. Each replicate PCR for sorted subsets received around 210 ng genomic DNA, equal to tens of thousands of T cell genomes. Purified libraries were measured with a Qubit 3.0 fluorometer, size-checked on a Bioanalyzer 2100, and measured again with the KAPA Library Quantification kit. Every immunoSEQ 96-well plate was sequenced on a separate single-read 150-cycle Illumina NextSeq 550 flow cell. The original methods were these. Because the immunoSEQ output included only junctional sequences and no quality scores, the filtering could not be the same as the filtering used for full-length reads. Sequences were annotated with PyIR, a Python wrapper for IgBLAST v1.9, using IMGT germline references to assign V/J genes and CDR3. Reads were filtered out if the reads had weak V/J assignments (E-value above 1e-6), no CDR3, stop codons, out-of-frame junctions, or ambiguous translated residues. A V3J clonotype was defined by an identical inferred V gene, J gene, and CDR3 amino acid sequence. To compute the percentage overlap between repertoires, the number of shared unique clonotypes was divided by the size of the smaller repertoire. RTK rarefaction, the Chao1 estimator, and Recon v2.1 estimates of unobserved clonotypes were used to assess repertoire richness. For all TCRbeta clonotypes obtained by the gDNA method from several donors, generation probabilities were computed with OLGA. The table comes from immuneACCESS by way of TCRdb, which keeps in-frame sequences with V and J called. Part of the clones is missing from these tables; in studies checked, under half for an unresolved V gene and the rest for unknown reasons. V, J and clone size derive from that table, while D and trimming were established from the DNA sequence. For this sample there are about 820,000 clones; 80% to 95% appear just once. The ten largest clones take up about 24% of the sample.

Findings and caveats that apply to the study as a whole: Pairwise subsampling indicated that sequencing depth was expected to affect the degree of clonotype sharing among donors. Naive subsets generally had larger estimated clonotype richness than memory subsets. Rarefaction of sorted-subset datasets indicated incomplete sequencing despite the large sequencing depth. Only blood was sampled, and tissue TCR repertoires likely differ from those in blood. Sharing across a few donors was observed for approximately 5% of naive CD4, about 4% of naive CD8, about 2.3% of memory CD4, and around 0.4% of memory CD8 clonotypes. Higher generation probabilities were observed for clonotypes shared by all four sorted-subset donors than for non-shared clonotypes. Because the study included a small number of donors, the genetic and exposure-history diversity represented was limited.

The sequence came from a young man in good health. The sequence links TRBV7-2 to TRBJ2-2; a weak D assignment points to TRBD2 (5 bases agree). Sequencing was performed on naive CD8+ T cells sorted from blood. Sample cell subset or site, as interpreted from the label and publication: CD45RA+CCR7+. The base sequence is TGTGCCAGCAGCTTAGCCCGGGGCGGGGAGCTGTTTTTT. It specifies CASSLARGGELFF.